This T cell receptor (beta chain) was profiled in a study of cytomegalovirus exposure and HLA in healthy donors. Vbeta (60) and Jbeta (13) primers were used in the PCR. The repertoire was sequenced with immunoSEQ multiplex PCR; TCRdb's copy has only in-frame clones and lacks some. The table has around 190,000 clones, roughly 75% seen once. In germline, CDR1 is SGHTA, CDR2 FQGNSA. Trimming cost V 6 bases and J 0 bases; bases outside gene matches: 5. The CDR3 sequence is 15 residues long. Remarks on this clone: Its target is unknown.

Study-wide results and caveats: Most of the TCR beta V segments (in an earlier analysis) were productive either about 87% or about 30% of the time. A later analysis linked a missense variant in DCLRE1C to the trimming of TCR beta V and J genes. A later analysis reportedly found fewer N-insertions in an Asian-associated ancestry cluster than the approximately 700-donor mean.

Each donor was healthy, and each was a bone marrow donor. V gene TRBV7-2 combines with J gene TRBJ2-7; TRBD2 matches at 10 bases. The source of this sequence is a man aged 35 to 55 in good health and CMV-seronegative. Source material: PBMCs. Written as DNA, the CDR3 is TGTGCCAGCAGTTCCGCTAGCGGGAGCTCCTACGAGCAGTACTTC. This translates into CASSSASGSSYEQYF.